This T cell receptor beta chain was sequenced in a study of blood T cell repertoires in COVID-19. Repertoires were generated with immunoSEQ multiplex PCR, while TCRdb's copy carries only in-frame clones and drops some. The sample holds 15,000 to 20,000 clones; roughly 88% are singletons and the top ten take about 15%. The V end lost 2 bases, the J end lost 1 base, and 9 bases lay between the germline ends. CDR3 length: 14 residues. Germline loops: CDR1 SGHDT, CDR2 YYEEEE. This TCR was sampled from a human donor in a cohort sampled during active COVID-19. The chain is built from TRBV5-6 and TRBJ1-1; perhaps TRBD1 as D (5 bases). The sequenced sample consisted of peripheral blood. The CDR3 bases are TGTGCCAGCAGCTTTACAGGCCGGAACACTGAAGCTTTCTTT. Translating gives CASSFTGRNTEAFF.